The 9 T cell receptor beta chains below all came from one sample that was sequenced in a study of T cell repertoires in cytomegalovirus infection. These receptors' targets are unknown. TCRdb reanalysed the reads using MiXCR and keeps one entry per CDR3 protein. In the table there are hundreds of thousands of distinct CDR3 sequences, about 39% of which are singletons. Here the sequenced sample was cultured PBMCs, taken from culture after CMV antigen stimulation. All receptors derive from a human donor in good health (CMV status not recorded). Some clones in this sample may be carry-over from other donors' samples.

This clonotype was seen repeatedly, ten times or more. The chain has TRBV7-8 and TRBJ1-2; no reliable D call. This CDR3 has 17 amino acids. Trimming took off 4 bases at V and 0 bases at J, with 18 bases between the two ends. Germline CDR1 is SGHVS and CDR2 is FQNEAQ. The CDR3 DNA reads TGTGCCAGCAGCTCACGGAGGGTTCGGGCAACTAACTATGGCTACACCTTC. It specifies CASSSRRVRATNYGYTF.

This clonotype was detected only once. The chain combines TRBV4-3 with TRBJ2-4, with D uncertain. Germline CDR1 and CDR2: LGHNA and YSLEER. Trimming removed 2 bases from V and 4 bases from J, with 9 bases in between. The CDR3 is made up of 14 amino acids. CDR3 in amino acids: CASSQRDGKNIQYF. The CDR3 DNA reads TGCGCCAGCAGCCAACGAGACGGAAAAAACATTCAGTACTTC.

This clonotype has more than one count but fewer than ten. This chain uses TRBV7-2 with TRBJ1-4, with a weak D call TRBD1 (5 bases). V was clipped by 1 base and J by 11 bases, with 14 bases between them. The CDR3 consists of 14 residues. Germline lookup yields CDR1 SGHTA and CDR2 FQGNSA. The chain's CDR3 is CASSLGQGSWKLFF. The CDR3 DNA sequence: TGTGCCAGCAGCTTAGGGCAGGGCTCATGGAAACTGTTTTTT.

This chain joins TRBV7-9 and TRBJ2-5; D perhaps matches TRBD2 (6 bases). The V gene lost 7 bases and the J gene lost 5 bases, with 20 bases spanning the gap. The CDR3 runs to 15 residues. Per the germline V gene, CDR1 is SEHNR and CDR2 is FQNEAQ (reference sequence). CDR3 sequence: CASTQWAGIEETQYF. The CDR3 bases are TGTGCCAGCACCCAATGGGCGGGAATCGAGGAGACCCAGTACTTC.

This sequence joins TRBV6-1 and TRBJ2-5; 8 nucleotides line up with TRBD2. The germline CDR1 and CDR2 sequences are MNHNS and SASEGT. Trimming at V came to 8 bases and at J to 4 bases, leaving 6 bases not matched to a gene. This CDR3 region has 13 residues. CDR3 DNA sequence: TGTGCCAGCGGCGGGGGGCGGGGAGAGACCCAGTACTTC. Amino acid sequence: CASGGGRGETQYF.

This clonotype was detected a few times. J is TRBJ2-1 and V is TRBV20-1; D call uncertain. The CDR3 length is 14 residues. The germline V and J ends were trimmed by 2 bases and 8 bases, with 16 bases remaining between them. The V gene's germline CDR1 is DFQATT and CDR2 SNEGSKA (reference sequence). The CDR3 protein is CSARPRGPVDEQFF. CDR3 coding DNA: TGCAGTGCTAGACCTAGAGGCCCTGTCGATGAGCAGTTCTTC.

CDR3 DNA sequence: TGTGCCAGCAGGGAATTACAGGGTCCGCCCTACGAGCAGTACTTC. The encoded protein is CASRELQGPPYEQYF. V gene TRBV6-2 or TRBV6-3 combines with J gene TRBJ2-7; D possibly corresponds to TRBD1 (6 bases). Trimming shortened V by 6 bases and J by 2 bases, and 17 bases separated the two germline ends. The CDR3 runs 15 residues. Germline assignment: CDR1 MNHEY and CDR2 SVGEGT.

The chain has TRBV7-4 and TRBJ2-7, with TRBD2 matching over 15 bases. V lost 0 bases, J lost 7 bases, and 1 base stayed unmatched. Per the germline V gene, CDR1 is SGHVT and CDR2 is SQSDAQ. The length of the CDR3 is 15 residues. The CDR3 coding sequence is TGTGCCAGCAGCTTAGCCGGGACTAGCGGGAGGGAGCAGTACTTC. It specifies CASSLAGTSGREQYF.

V usage is TRBV7-2 and J usage is TRBJ2-7; perhaps TRBD2 as D (5 bases). The germline V gene has CDR1 SGHTA and CDR2 FQGNSA. V lost 6 bases to trimming and J lost 5 bases, with 14 bases between them. This CDR3 comprises 13 residues. Here the CDR3 DNA reads TGTGCCAGCAGTCCACTAGTTCCGGACGAGCAGTACTTC. As protein: CASSPLVPDEQYF.